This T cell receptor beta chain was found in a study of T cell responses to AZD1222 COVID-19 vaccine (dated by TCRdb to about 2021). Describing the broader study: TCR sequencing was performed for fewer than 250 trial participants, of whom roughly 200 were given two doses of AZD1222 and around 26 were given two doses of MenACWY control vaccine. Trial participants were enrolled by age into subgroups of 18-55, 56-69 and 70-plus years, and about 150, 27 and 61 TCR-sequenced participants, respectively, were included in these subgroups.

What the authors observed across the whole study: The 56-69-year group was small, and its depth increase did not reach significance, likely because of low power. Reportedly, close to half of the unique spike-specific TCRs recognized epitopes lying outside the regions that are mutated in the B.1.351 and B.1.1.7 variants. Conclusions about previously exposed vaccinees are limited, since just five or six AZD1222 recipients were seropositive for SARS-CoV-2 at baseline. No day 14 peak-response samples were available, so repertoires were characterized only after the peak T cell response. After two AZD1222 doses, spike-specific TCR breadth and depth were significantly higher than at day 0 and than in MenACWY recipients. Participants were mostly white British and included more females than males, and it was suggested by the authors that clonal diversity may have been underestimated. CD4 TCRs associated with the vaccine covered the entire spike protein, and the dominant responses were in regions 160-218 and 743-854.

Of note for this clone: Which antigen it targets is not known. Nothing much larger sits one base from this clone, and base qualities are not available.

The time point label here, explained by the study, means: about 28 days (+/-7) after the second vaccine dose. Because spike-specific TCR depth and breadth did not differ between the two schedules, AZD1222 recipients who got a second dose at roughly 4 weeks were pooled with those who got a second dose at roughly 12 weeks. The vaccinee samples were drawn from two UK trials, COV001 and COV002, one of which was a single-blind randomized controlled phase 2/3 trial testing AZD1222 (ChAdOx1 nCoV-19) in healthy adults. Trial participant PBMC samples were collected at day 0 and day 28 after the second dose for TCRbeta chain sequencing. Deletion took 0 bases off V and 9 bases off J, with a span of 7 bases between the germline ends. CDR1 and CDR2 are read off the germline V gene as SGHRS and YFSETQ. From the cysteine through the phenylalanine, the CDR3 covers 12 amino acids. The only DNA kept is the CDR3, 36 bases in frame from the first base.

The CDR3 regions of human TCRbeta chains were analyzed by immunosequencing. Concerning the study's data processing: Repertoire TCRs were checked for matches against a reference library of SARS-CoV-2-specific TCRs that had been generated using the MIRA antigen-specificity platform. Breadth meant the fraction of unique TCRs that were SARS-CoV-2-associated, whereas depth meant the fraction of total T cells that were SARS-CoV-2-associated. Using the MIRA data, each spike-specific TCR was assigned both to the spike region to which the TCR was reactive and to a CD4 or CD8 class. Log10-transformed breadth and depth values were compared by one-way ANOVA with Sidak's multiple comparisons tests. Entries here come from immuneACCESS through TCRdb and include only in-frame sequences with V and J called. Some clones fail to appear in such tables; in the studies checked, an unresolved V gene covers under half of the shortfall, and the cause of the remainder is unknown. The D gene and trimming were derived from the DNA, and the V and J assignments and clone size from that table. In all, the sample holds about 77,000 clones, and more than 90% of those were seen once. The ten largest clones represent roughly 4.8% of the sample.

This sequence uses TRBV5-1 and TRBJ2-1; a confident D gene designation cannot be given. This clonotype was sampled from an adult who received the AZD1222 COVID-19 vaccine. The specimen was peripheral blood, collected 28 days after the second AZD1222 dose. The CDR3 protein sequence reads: CASSLDSSEQFF. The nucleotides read TGCGCCAGCAGCTTGGACAGCAGTGAGCAGTTCTTC.